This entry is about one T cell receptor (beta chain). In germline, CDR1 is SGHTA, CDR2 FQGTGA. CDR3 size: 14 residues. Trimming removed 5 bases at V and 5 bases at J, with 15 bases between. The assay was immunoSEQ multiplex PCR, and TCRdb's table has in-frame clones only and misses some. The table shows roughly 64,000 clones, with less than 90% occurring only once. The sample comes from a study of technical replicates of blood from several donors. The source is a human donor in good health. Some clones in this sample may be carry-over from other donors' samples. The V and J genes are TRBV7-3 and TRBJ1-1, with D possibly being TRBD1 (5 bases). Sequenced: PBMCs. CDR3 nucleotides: TGTGCCAGCAGCCCGGCAGGGCTAGGAACTGAAGCTTTCTTT. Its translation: CASSPAGLGTEAFF.